This TCR beta chain was observed in a study of blood T cells in healthy people across ages. Comments on this clonotype: The antigen remains undetermined.

Each sample provided at least 6 micrograms of extracted total RNA. The second PCR ran about 6 to 12 cycles with a sample-barcoded 5' primer and J-beta primers. TCRdb independently ran MiXCR on the 5' RACE reads; one entry per CDR3 protein. The top ten clones hold roughly 8% of a sample with some 1.5 million distinct CDR3 sequences, under 30% of them seen once. CDR1 and CDR2 from the germline V gene are DFQATT and SNEGSKA (reference sequence). Trimming took 6 bases from V and 7 from J, leaving 16 bases between them. The CDR3 consists of 13 residues. Overall study results and limits: Long-lived donors exceeded aged donors in naive CD4+ cells and diversity. A roughly linear age-dependent decrease characterized TCR beta diversity per million T cells.

This clonotype was obtained from a woman in her twenties or thirties in good health. The chain is built from TRBV20-1 and TRBJ2-1; D gene uncertain. Sequencing was done on a sample of blood. The CDR3 sequence: CSADLRPWNEQFF. For the CDR3, the DNA is TGCAGTGCCGACTTGCGGCCCTGGAATGAGCAGTTCTTC.